This T cell receptor (beta chain) is from a study of blood T cell repertoires in COVID-19. About the research overall: Samples of COVID-19 (acute and convalescent) were obtained from the United States, Italy and Spain.

V lost 4 bases and J lost 0, with 13 bases in between. The CDR3 has 16 residues. The germline gives CDR1 SGHRS, CDR2 YFSETQ. The repertoire was sequenced with immunoSEQ multiplex PCR; TCRdb's copy has only in-frame clones and lacks some. The sample holds around 160,000 clones, about 85% seen once. Source material: peripheral blood. The chain joins TRBV5-1 to TRBJ2-2, with D hard to call. The TCR comes from a woman between 35 and 50 years old with active or convalescent COVID-19. The CDR3 loop reads CASSTVNPANTGELFF. CDR3 in DNA: TGCGCCAGCAGCACGGTAAACCCCGCGAACACCGGGGAGCTGTTTTTT.